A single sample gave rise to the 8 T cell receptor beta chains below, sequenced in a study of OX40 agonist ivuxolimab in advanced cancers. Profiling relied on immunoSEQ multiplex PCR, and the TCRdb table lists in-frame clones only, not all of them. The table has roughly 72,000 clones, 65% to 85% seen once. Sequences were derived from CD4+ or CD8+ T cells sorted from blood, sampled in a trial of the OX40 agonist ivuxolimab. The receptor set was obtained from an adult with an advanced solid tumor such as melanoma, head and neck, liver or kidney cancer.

The CDR3 DNA reads TGTGCCAGCAGCAACGCCAACAGTGAATACGAGCAGTACTTC. Translated, it gives CASSNANSEYEQYF. The chain employs TRBV6-5 and TRBJ2-7; D remains unclear. V lost 6 bases, J lost 4 bases, and 16 bases lay in between. This CDR3 spans 14 amino acids. CDR1 and CDR2 from the germline V gene are MNHEY and SVGAGI.

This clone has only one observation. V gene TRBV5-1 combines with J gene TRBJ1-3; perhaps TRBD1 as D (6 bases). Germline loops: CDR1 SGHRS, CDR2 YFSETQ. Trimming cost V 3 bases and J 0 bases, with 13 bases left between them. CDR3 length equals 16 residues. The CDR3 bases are TGCGCCAGCAGCTACGAAACAGGGCTCTCTGGAAACACCATATATTTT. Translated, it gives CASSYETGLSGNTIYF.

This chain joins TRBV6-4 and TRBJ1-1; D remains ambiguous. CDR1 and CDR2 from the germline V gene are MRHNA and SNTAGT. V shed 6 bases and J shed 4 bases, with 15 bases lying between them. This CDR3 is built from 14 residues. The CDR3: CASSPAGGRTEAFF. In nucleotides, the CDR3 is TGTGCCAGCAGCCCCGCGGGTGGCCGCACTGAAGCTTTCTTT.

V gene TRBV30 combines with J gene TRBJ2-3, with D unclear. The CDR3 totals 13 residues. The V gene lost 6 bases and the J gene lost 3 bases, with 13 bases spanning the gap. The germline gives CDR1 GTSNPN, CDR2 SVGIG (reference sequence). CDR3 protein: CACRVSGTDTQYF. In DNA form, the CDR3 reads TGTGCCTGTCGAGTCAGTGGTACAGATACGCAGTATTTT.

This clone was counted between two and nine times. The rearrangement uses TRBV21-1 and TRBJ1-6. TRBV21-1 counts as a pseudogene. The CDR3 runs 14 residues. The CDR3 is CASSNTGRVQPLHF. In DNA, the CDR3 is TGTGCCAGCAGCAACACAGGGAGGGTTCAACCCCTCCACTTT.

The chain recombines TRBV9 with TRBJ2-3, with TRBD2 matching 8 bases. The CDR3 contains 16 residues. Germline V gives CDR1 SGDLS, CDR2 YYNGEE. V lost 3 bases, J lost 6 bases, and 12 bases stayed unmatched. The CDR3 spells CASSGRIAGSSDTQYF. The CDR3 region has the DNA TGTGCCAGCAGCGGCCGAATAGCGGGATCATCTGATACGCAGTATTTT. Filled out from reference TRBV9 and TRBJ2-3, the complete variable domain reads DSGVTQTPKHLITATGQRVTLRCSPRSGDLSVYWYQQSLDQGLQFLIQYYNGEERAKGNILERFSAQQFPDLHSELNLSSLELGDSALYFCASSGRIAGSSDTQYFGPGTRLTVL.

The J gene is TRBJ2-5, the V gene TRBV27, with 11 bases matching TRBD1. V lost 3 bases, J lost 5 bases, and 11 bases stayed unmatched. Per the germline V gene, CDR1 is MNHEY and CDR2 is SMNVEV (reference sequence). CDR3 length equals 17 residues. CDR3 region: CASSFRTGTGGAETQYF. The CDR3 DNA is TGTGCCAGCAGTTTCCGGACCGGGACAGGGGGTGCGGAGACCCAGTACTTC.

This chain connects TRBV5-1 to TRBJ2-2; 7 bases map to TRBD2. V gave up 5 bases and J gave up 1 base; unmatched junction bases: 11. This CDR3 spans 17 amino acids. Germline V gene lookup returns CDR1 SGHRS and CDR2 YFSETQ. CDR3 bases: TGCGCCAGCAGTAGCCTTGGCAGGGAGGGGAACACCGGGGAGCTGTTTTTT. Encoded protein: CASSSLGREGNTGELFF.